These 21 T cell receptor beta chains came from one sample sequenced in a study of T cells in Graves' hyperthyroidism and ophthalmopathy. There were TCR beta CDR3 regions amplified from RNA transcripts. When the TCR CDR3 underwent first-round RT-PCR, the HTBI primer set was used. TCRdb redid the calling of the multiplex PCR reads with MiXCR, one entry per CDR3 protein. The sample records a few hundred thousand distinct CDR3 sequences, around a sixth being singletons. Sequencing was performed on blood. These receptors all come from a woman aged 30 to 39 with Graves' hyperthyroidism.

Only one count was recorded for this clonotype. The V and J genes are TRBV20-1 and TRBJ2-2, with 14 bases fitting TRBD2. This CDR3 is built from 18 residues. Germline trimming cut 0 bases from V and 7 bases from J; bases unmatched to any gene: 10. Per the germline V gene, CDR1 is DFQATT and CDR2 is SNEGSKA (reference sequence). In nucleotides, the CDR3 is TGCAGTGCTAGAGATTGGGGACTAGCGGGAGCAATCGGCGGGGAGCTGTTTTTT. Translated: CSARDWGLAGAIGGELFF.

This clonotype was seen a few times. Possible read error: a much larger clone is one base away. This CDR3 reads CASNLGSANTGELFF. The CDR3, as DNA: TGTGCCAGCAACTTAGGCTCGGCAAACACCGGGGAGCTGTTTTTT. The chain uses TRBV7-2 and TRBJ2-2; D is uncertain. Germline assignment: CDR1 SGHTA and CDR2 FQGNSA. CDR3 length: 15 residues.

The J gene is TRBJ2-7, the V gene TRBV14; D unresolved. This CDR3 is 15 amino acids long. Looked up from germline, CDR1 is SGHDN and CDR2 is FVKESK. V was trimmed by 4 bases and J by 3 bases, leaving 16 bases between them. CDR3 region: CASSRETVVVYEQYF. The DNA for the CDR3 is TGTGCCAGCAGCCGCGAGACGGTAGTGGTCTACGAGCAGTACTTC. Looking up the rest from reference TRBV14 and TRBJ2-7 gives the full variable domain: EAGVTQFPSHSVIEKGQTVTLRCDPISGHDNLYWYRRVMGKEIKFLLHFVKESKQDESGMPNNRFLAERTGGTYSTLKVQPAELEDSGVYFCASSRETVVVYEQYFGPGTRLTVT.

The V gene is TRBV28, the J gene TRBJ2-3; TRBD2 matches at 9 bases. The CDR3 runs to 16 residues. After removal of 4 bases from V and 1 base from J, the junction contained 6 bases not matched to a gene. Per the germline V gene, CDR1 is MDHEN and CDR2 is SYDVKM. The CDR3 nucleotides read TGTGCCAGCAGTTGGGGCCTAGCGGGACGCACAGATACGCAGTATTTT. This encodes CASSWGLAGRTDTQYF. The full variable domain, its missing parts supplied by reference TRBV28 and TRBJ2-3, is DVKVTQSSRYLVKRTGEKVFLECVQDMDHENMFWYRQDPGLGLRLIYFSYDVKMKEKGDIPEGYSVSREKKERFSLILESASTNQTSMYLCASSWGLAGRTDTQYFGPGTRLTVL.

J is TRBJ2-7 and V is TRBV29-1; 8 nucleotides align to TRBD1. With V trimmed by 3 bases and J by 3 bases, 4 bases remained unmatched. This CDR3 is 13 amino acids long. From germline, CDR1 is SQVTM and CDR2 ANQGSEA. CDR3 protein: CSVDGQGGYEQYF. In DNA, the CDR3 is TGCAGCGTTGACGGACAGGGTGGCTACGAGCAGTACTTC.

The chain recombines TRBV7-2 with TRBJ2-5; no clear D gene. Trimming took 3 bases from V and 5 from J, leaving 10 bases between them. The germline gives CDR1 SGHTA, CDR2 FQGNSA. The CDR3 is 13 amino acids. As DNA, the CDR3 is TGTGCCAGCAGCTTTGGGCCTGATGAGACCCAGTACTTC. Encoded protein: CASSFGPDETQYF.

This clonotype was counted ten times or more. This chain connects TRBV11-1 to TRBJ2-7; a weak D match, TRBD1 (5 bases). The germline V gene has CDR1 SGHAT and CDR2 FQDESV (reference sequence). CDR3 length: 13 amino acids. V was pared by 1 base and J by 6 bases, with 10 bases between. Here the CDR3 reads CASSLVTGSEQYF. In DNA, the CDR3 is TGTGCCAGCAGCTTAGTCACAGGCTCCGAGCAGTACTTC. The complete variable domain, with remaining parts taken from reference TRBV11-1 and TRBJ2-7, reads EAEVAQSPRYKITEKSQAVAFWCDPISGHATLYWYRQILGQGPELLVQFQDESVVDDSQLPKDRFSAERLKGVDSTLKIQPAELGDSAMYLCASSLVTGSEQYFGPGTRLTVT.

This clonotype has ten or more counts. CDR3 coding DNA: TGTGCCAGCAGCTACCGCACCGGGACTAGCGGGAGTCCCGGGGCCAACGTCCTGACTTTC. It yields the protein CASSYRTGTSGSPGANVLTF. The genes are TRBV6-2 or TRBV6-3 and TRBJ2-6, with TRBD2 matching 14 bases. Germline-derived CDR1 and CDR2 are MNHEY and SVGEGT. The trim removed 6 bases at V and 4 bases at J, leaving 14 bases unmatched. This CDR3 has 20 residues.

This clonotype came up many times. J is TRBJ2-7 and V is TRBV20-1; D not certain. The V and J ends lost 2 bases and 7 bases respectively, with 21 bases between them. CDR3 length: 15 residues. Germline lookup yields CDR1 DFQATT and CDR2 SNEGSKA (reference sequence). CDR3 DNA sequence: TGCAGTGCTAGACCCATCGAAGGGCGGTTAGAGGAGCAGTACTTC. This gives the protein CSARPIEGRLEEQYF.

This clonotype appeared many times. The chain couples TRBV7-2 to TRBJ2-1; tentatively, D is TRBD1 (6 bases). Germline-derived CDR1 and CDR2 are SGHTA and FQGNSA. V lost 4 bases and J 1 base, leaving 14 bases between the germline ends. The CDR3 extends over 16 amino acids. The CDR3 reads CASSWGLDDSYNEQFF. CDR3 in DNA: TGTGCCAGCAGCTGGGGGCTCGACGATTCCTACAATGAGCAGTTCTTC.

This clonotype was counted once. The chain has TRBV5-1 and TRBJ2-1; 7 bases map to TRBD2. Germline V lookup: CDR1 SGHRS, CDR2 YFSETQ. This CDR3 is built from 16 residues. The V segment lost 4 bases and the J segment 0 bases; nucleotides outside the gene matches: 7. This chain's CDR3 is CASSQRAGSSYNEQFF. DNA of the CDR3: TGCGCCAGCAGCCAGAGAGCGGGGAGCTCCTACAATGAGCAGTTCTTC.

This clonotype occurred a few times. The V gene is TRBV6-1, the J gene TRBJ1-5; D is undetermined. The CDR3 extends over 15 amino acids. The V gene lost 2 bases and the J gene lost 5 bases, with 13 bases spanning the gap. Germline-derived CDR1 and CDR2 are MNHNS and SASEGT. CDR3 residues: CASSEFFGRDQPQHF. As DNA, the CDR3 is TGTGCCAGCAGTGAATTCTTTGGTAGGGATCAGCCCCAGCATTTT.

Ten or more counts support this clonotype. The chain is built from TRBV3-1 and TRBJ2-7; the D gene is possibly TRBD1 (6 bases). The germline V and J ends were trimmed by 5 bases and 2 bases, with 10 bases remaining between them. Germline assignment: CDR1 LGHDT and CDR2 YNNKEL (reference sequence). The CDR3 is 13 amino acids. The CDR3 DNA reads TGTGCCAGCAGCTGGGGACAAGCCTACGAGCAGTACTTC. Its translation is CASSWGQAYEQYF.

The chain joins TRBV12-3 or TRBV12-4 to TRBJ1-1; possible D gene TRBD1, 5 bases. This CDR3 has 16 residues. V lost 2 bases to trimming and J lost 6 bases, with 19 bases between them. CDR3 loop: CASSLTTGPYVAEAFF. The CDR3 DNA reads TGTGCCAGCAGTTTAACAACAGGCCCGTATGTCGCTGAAGCTTTCTTT.

The chain couples TRBV6-1 to TRBJ2-5; TRBD1 matches at 8 bases. Unmatched junction bases numbered 7, after V lost 10 bases and J lost 0 bases. CDR3 length equals 14 residues. The germline V gene has CDR1 MNHNS and CDR2 SASEGT. The CDR3 DNA sequence: TGTGCCACTGGGACAGGTGATTACCAAGAGACCCAGTACTTC. Translated, it gives CATGTGDYQETQYF.

This clonotype was observed at least ten times. The chain has TRBV6-1 and TRBJ1-3; no reliable D call. This CDR3 has 15 residues. V gave up 2 bases and J gave up 0 bases, with 8 bases separating them. CDR1 is MNHNS, CDR2 SASEGT, per germline. CDR3 nucleotide sequence: TGTGCCAGCAGTGAACCTATCGTCTCTGGAAACACCATATATTTT. Protein product: CASSEPIVSGNTIYF.

V is TRBV4-2 and J is TRBJ2-7; 7 bases match TRBD2. The germline gives CDR1 LGHNA, CDR2 YNFKEQ. J was trimmed by 2 bases and V by 0 bases; bases with no gene match: 4. This CDR3 is 15 amino acids long. Here the CDR3 DNA reads TGTGCCAGCAGCCAAGATTGGCTAGCGGCCTACGAGCAGTACTTC. Translation: CASSQDWLAAYEQYF.

At least ten counts were recorded for this clonotype. The CDR3, as DNA: TGTGCCAGCAGCAAGAACAGGGACTTTAACTATGGCTACACCTTC. It translates to CASSKNRDFNYGYTF. This rearrangement joins TRBV6-1 to TRBJ1-2; possible D gene TRBD1, 6 bases. CDR1 MNHNS and CDR2 SASEGT come from the germline V gene. V lost 6 bases, J lost 1 base, and 15 bases lay in between. This CDR3 is built from 15 residues.

This clonotype was seen ten or more times. The chain links TRBV27 to TRBJ2-2; 7 positions agree with TRBD2. The CDR3 contains 13 residues. The V and J ends lost 6 bases and 6 bases, in that order; junction bases with no gene match: 4. CDR1 MNHEY and CDR2 SMNVEV come from the germline V gene (reference sequence). The DNA for the CDR3 is TGTGCCAGCAGCTGGACTAGGGCCGGGGAGCTGTTTTTT. It encodes CASSWTRAGELFF.

This clonotype was detected many times. The rearrangement links TRBV24-1 to TRBJ2-1, with 8 nucleotides matching TRBD2. Germline V gene sequence: CDR1 KGHDR, CDR2 SFDVKD. The CDR3 is made up of 14 amino acids. Trimming took 9 bases from V and 2 from J; bases not matched to a gene: 5. The CDR3 region has the DNA TGTGCCACCGAACGGACTAGCACCTACAATGAGCAGTTCTTC. Encoded protein: CATERTSTYNEQFF.

The sample holds many counts of this clonotype. V usage is TRBV11-2 and J usage is TRBJ2-7; the D gene is possibly TRBD2 (6 bases). Deletions cut 3 bases from V and 4 bases from J, with 10 bases between. This CDR3 is built from 13 residues. Germline CDR1 and CDR2: SGHAT and FQNNGV. CDR3: CASSFLANYEQYF. The CDR3 nucleotides read TGTGCCAGCAGCTTTCTAGCGAATTACGAGCAGTACTTC.